A selection of T cell receptor beta chains follows, all from one sample in a study of T cells in Graves' hyperthyroidism and ophthalmopathy. MiXCR was run by TCRdb on the multiplex PCR reads, yielding one entry per CDR3 protein. The sample yields 500,000 to 650,000 distinct CDR3 sequences, approximately 15% seen once. Sequencing was done on a sample of blood. The receptors were gathered from a woman between 40 and 50 years old with Graves' hyperthyroidism. The CDR3 runs from the conserved cysteine through the conserved F or W. Fields, in order: V gene, clone size, J gene, D gene, CDR3 DNA, CDR3 protein. D genes are given only for firm matches. Clone size, where shown, is once, few, many, or a class for clones that have expanded.

v_gene: TRBV7-9; abundance: .; j_gene: TRBJ2-2; d_gene: .; CDR3nt: TGTGCCAGCAGCTTAACATCGAACACCGGGGAGCTGTTTTTT; CDR3aa: CASSLTSNTGELFF
v_gene: TRBV20-1; abundance: many; j_gene: TRBJ1-1; d_gene: TRBD1; CDR3nt: TGCAGTGCTGGCCCGGGACAGGGCCGGACTGAAGCTTTCTTT; CDR3aa: CSAGPGQGRTEAFF
v_gene: TRBV28; abundance: few; j_gene: TRBJ2-4; d_gene: TRBD2; CDR3nt: TGTGCCAGCAGTCCTATAGTACTAGCGGGAGGGTTAGCCAAAAACATTCAGTACTTC; CDR3aa: CASSPIVLAGGLAKNIQYF
v_gene: TRBV18; abundance: many; j_gene: TRBJ2-3; d_gene: TRBD2; CDR3nt: TGTGCCAGCTCACCAACTAGCGGGGCCAGCACAGATACGCAGTATTTT; CDR3aa: CASSPTSGASTDTQYF
v_gene: TRBV20-1; abundance: .; j_gene: TRBJ2-7; d_gene: TRBD2; CDR3nt: TGCAGTGCTCGACTAGCGGGCTTCTCCTACGAGCAGTACTTC; CDR3aa: CSARLAGFSYEQYF
v_gene: TRBV6-1; abundance: few; j_gene: TRBJ2-7; d_gene: .; CDR3nt: TGTGCCAGCAGAGCTCCGGGGACCTACGAGCAGTACTTC; CDR3aa: CASRAPGTYEQYF
v_gene: TRBV24-1; abundance: few; j_gene: TRBJ1-2; d_gene: .; CDR3nt: TGTGCCACCTCCCCCGGGGGGCATGGCTACACCTTC; CDR3aa: CATSPGGHGYTF
v_gene: TRBV6-5; abundance: many; j_gene: TRBJ1-2; d_gene: .; CDR3nt: TGTGCCAGCAGTTACGGGACATGGGGTAACTATGGCTACACCTTC; CDR3aa: CASSYGTWGNYGYTF
v_gene: TRBV7-2; abundance: .; j_gene: TRBJ2-7; d_gene: TRBD2; CDR3nt: TGTGCCAGCAGCTTCTCTAGCGGGCATTACGAGCAGTACTTC; CDR3aa: CASSFSSGHYEQYF
v_gene: TRBV10-3; abundance: few; j_gene: TRBJ1-5; d_gene: .; CDR3nt: TGTGCCATCAGGGAGGCTTTAGGGAACAATCAGCCCCAGCATTTT; CDR3aa: CAIREALGNNQPQHF
v_gene: TRBV18; abundance: .; j_gene: TRBJ1-1; d_gene: TRBD1; CDR3nt: TGTGCCAGCTCACCACGACAGGGGGAAGCTTTCTTT; CDR3aa: CASSPRQGEAFF